Each of the 32 T cell receptor beta chains below was sequenced from the same sample in a study of control samples from healthy donors and cancer patients. Clones were sequenced by immunoSEQ multiplex PCR, and TCRdb holds only the in-frame ones, with some missing. The sample has approximately 170,000 clones, around 89% seen once. Source material: blood. All receptors derive from a woman between 50 and 59 years old in good health.

The V and J genes are TRBV6-1 and TRBJ2-4; D is possibly TRBD1 or TRBD2 (6 bases each). Germline CDR1 is MNHNS and CDR2 is SASEGT. Trimming left V 3 bases short and J 1 base short, with 7 bases between. CDR3 length: 14 residues. CDR3 amino acids: CASSDGGAKNIQYF. In nucleotides, the CDR3 is TGTGCCAGCAGTGACGGGGGCGCCAAAAACATTCAGTACTTC.

CDR3 sequence: CASSISIGGYEQYF. The CDR3 DNA reads as TGTGCCAGTAGTATCTCTATTGGGGGCTACGAGCAGTACTTC. The V call is TRBV19, the J call TRBJ2-7; D is perhaps TRBD1 or TRBD2 (5 bases each). The CDR3 is 14 amino acids. V was cut by 3 bases and J by 3 bases, with 12 bases left in between. CDR1 and CDR2 from the germline V gene are LNHDA and SQIVND (reference sequence).

V gene TRBV7-2 combines with J gene TRBJ2-3, with D unclear. Germline CDR1 and CDR2: SGHTA and FQGNSA. V was trimmed by 0 bases and J by 4 bases, leaving 8 bases between them. This CDR3 spans 14 amino acids. The DNA for the CDR3 is TGTGCCAGCAGCTTAGCAGGATTCGCAGATACGCAGTATTTT. As protein: CASSLAGFADTQYF.

This chain uses TRBV27 with TRBJ1-2; D not certain. This CDR3 has 13 amino acids. Germline-derived CDR1 and CDR2 are MNHEY and SMNVEV (reference sequence). The V end was cut by 6 bases, the J end by 5 bases, with 13 bases between. The CDR3 spells CASSLGQKYGYTF. DNA of the CDR3: TGTGCCAGCAGCCTCGGGCAGAAATATGGCTACACCTTC.

The chain uses TRBV7-9 and TRBJ1-1, with D unresolved. The germline gives CDR1 SEHNR, CDR2 FQNEAQ (reference sequence). This CDR3 contains 13 residues. V was clipped by 5 bases and J by 0 bases, with 7 bases between them. CDR3 in amino acids: CASSLTMNTEAFF. CDR3 in DNA: TGTGCCAGCAGCCTTACCATGAACACTGAAGCTTTCTTT.

The CDR3 here is CASSPQGENTEAFF. The CDR3 DNA reads as TGCGCCAGCAGCCCACAGGGGGAGAACACTGAAGCTTTCTTT. The rearrangement links TRBV5-1 to TRBJ1-1; the match to TRBD1 covers 8 bases. In germline, CDR1 is SGHRS, CDR2 YFSETQ. The J segment lost 1 base and the V segment lost 4 bases, leaving 3 bases of the junction unmatched. The CDR3 has 14 amino acids.

As to this clone: The sample holds other DNA sequences that translate to the same CDR3. The chain joins TRBV6-5 to TRBJ2-3, with D unclear. CDR1 MNHEY and CDR2 SVGAGI come from the germline V gene. CDR3 length: 11 residues. Trimming pared 6 bases from V and 7 bases from J, leaving 8 bases between. The CDR3 loop reads CASSSLHTQYF. CDR3 nucleotide sequence: TGTGCCAGCAGCAGTCTCCATACGCAGTATTTT.

V is TRBV19 and J is TRBJ1-2; TRBD1 is a possible D gene (5 bases). Germline CDR1 reads LNHDA; CDR2 reads SQIVND (reference sequence). V dropped 5 bases and J dropped 1 base, with 23 bases sitting between them. This CDR3 is 18 amino acids long. In DNA, the CDR3 is TGTGCCAGTAGTGGGGGGTTCGGTTGGCCGAACGTTAACTATGGCTACACCTTC. It yields the protein CASSGGFGWPNVNYGYTF.

V usage is TRBV5-1 and J usage is TRBJ2-5; unclear D gene. This CDR3 contains 13 residues. V lost 4 bases, J lost 4 bases, and 11 bases lay in between. CDR1 and CDR2 from the germline V gene are SGHRS and YFSETQ. This chain's CDR3 is CASSPRTPETQYF. CDR3 bases: TGCGCCAGCAGCCCACGAACCCCAGAGACCCAGTACTTC.

This rearrangement joins TRBV10-2 to TRBJ2-7, with D possibly called TRBD1 or TRBD2 (7 bases each). The CDR3 consists of 15 residues. The V and J ends lost 3 bases and 5 bases respectively, with 17 bases between them. Germline CDR1 reads WSHSY; CDR2 reads SAAADI. For the CDR3, the DNA is TGCGCCAGCAGTGAAGGGGGCGGGAGAAGCAACGAGCAGTACTTC. It codes for CASSEGGGRSNEQYF.

The J gene is TRBJ2-3, the V gene TRBV19; 9 nucleotides line up with TRBD1. The trim removed 5 bases at V and 5 bases at J, leaving 8 bases unmatched. CDR3 length: 15 residues. From germline, CDR1 is LNHDA and CDR2 SQIVND (reference sequence). The CDR3 protein is CASSGPGQGEDTQYF. Here the CDR3 DNA reads TGTGCCAGTAGTGGACCGGGACAGGGTGAAGATACGCAGTATTTT.

This sequence joins TRBV19 and TRBJ2-3, with 7 bases fitting TRBD2. The germline V gene has CDR1 LNHDA and CDR2 SQIVND (reference sequence). The CDR3 runs to 17 residues. The V gene end was trimmed by 6 bases and the J gene end by 4 bases; junction bases not matched to a gene: 16. The CDR3 DNA follows: TGTGCCAGTAGCATCACACTCCGCGGAGGGAGGGCAGATACGCAGTATTTT. It specifies CASSITLRGGRADTQYF.

This sequence joins TRBV6-6 and TRBJ2-7; 12 positions match TRBD2. CDR1 is MNHNY, CDR2 SVGAGI, per germline (reference sequence). The junction had 4 bases not matched to a gene; V was cut back by 6 bases and J by 1 base. This CDR3 contains 15 residues. DNA of the CDR3: TGTGCCAGCAGCTCCCTAGCGGGAGGGTCCTACGAGCAGTACTTC. Translation gives CASSSLAGGSYEQYF.

V and J are TRBV2 and TRBJ2-2; D not certain. Germline CDR1 SNHLY, CDR2 FYNNEI. The CDR3 has 10 residues. The CDR3 DNA reads as TGTGCTAAAAGAGCCGGGGAGCTGTTTTTT. Translation gives CAKRAGELFF.

V usage is TRBV2 and J usage is TRBJ2-1, with TRBD2 identical over 9 bases. V shed 8 bases, J shed 9 bases, and the junction held 11 bases outside the gene matches. From germline, CDR1 is SNHLY and CDR2 FYNNEI. The CDR3 is 14 amino acids. The CDR3 protein is CASPGVAGDPEQFF. The CDR3 bases are TGTGCCAGCCCTGGAGTAGCGGGAGACCCTGAGCAGTTCTTC.

This chain uses TRBV4-1 with TRBJ1-4; tentative D call: TRBD1 (6 bases). The V end lost 8 bases, the J end lost 3 bases, and 10 bases lay between the germline ends. Per the germline V gene, CDR1 is MGHRA and CDR2 is YSYEKL. There are 13 residues in the CDR3. CDR3 coding DNA: TGCGCCAGCGAGGACAGATCTAATGAAAAACTGTTTTTT. This sequence encodes CASEDRSNEKLFF.

This chain joins TRBV5-5 and TRBJ1-2; no firm D call. CDR3 length: 14 amino acids. The V end was cut by 5 bases, the J end by 3 bases, with 14 bases between. Germline lookup yields CDR1 SGHKS and CDR2 YYEKEE (reference sequence). For the CDR3, the DNA is TGTGCCAGCAGTTCCTCCCCTGGTGACTATGGCTACACCTTC. Amino acids: CASSSSPGDYGYTF.

The chain carries TRBV29-1 and TRBJ2-7; the D gene is possibly TRBD1 (5 bases). The CDR3 extends over 17 amino acids. Germline V gives CDR1 SQVTM, CDR2 ANQGSEA. V shed 4 bases and J shed 2 bases, with 24 bases lying between them. The CDR3 here is CSVVGAGQSPRAYEQYF. The CDR3 nucleotides are TGCAGCGTTGTTGGAGCAGGGCAGAGCCCTAGAGCCTACGAGCAGTACTTC.

This chain connects TRBV10-3 to TRBJ2-5; 7 bases align to TRBD2. After removal of 10 bases from V and 5 bases from J, the junction contained 16 bases not matched to a gene. Germline V gene sequence: CDR1 ENHRY, CDR2 SYGVKD. CDR3 length: 15 amino acids. The CDR3 loop is CATTTNGGVGETQYF. As DNA, the CDR3 is TGTGCCACGACCACTAATGGGGGGGTCGGGGAGACCCAGTACTTC.

The chain joins TRBV28 to TRBJ1-5; 8 bases fit TRBD1. Germline-derived CDR1 and CDR2 are MDHEN and SYDVKM. CDR3 length: 16 residues. Losses at the gene ends were 3 bases for V and 2 bases for J; bases not matched to a gene: 6. The CDR3 sequence: CASSFPRTGRNQPQHF. As DNA, the CDR3 is TGTGCCAGCAGTTTTCCCCGGACAGGGCGCAATCAGCCCCAGCATTTT.

V is TRBV24-1 and J is TRBJ2-7; 12 positions match TRBD2. The germline CDR1 and CDR2 sequences are KGHDR and SFDVKD. After removal of 7 bases from V and 4 bases from J, the junction contained 7 bases not matched to a gene. The CDR3 loop spans 15 amino acids. CDR3 coding DNA: TGTGCCACCAGCAGCGGACTAGCGGGACTATACGAGCAGTACTTC. Protein: CATSSGLAGLYEQYF.

The V gene is TRBV7-8, the J gene TRBJ1-5; D may be TRBD1 (5 bases). The V and J ends lost 1 base and 0 bases respectively, with 13 bases between them. The CDR3 runs 17 residues. From germline, CDR1 is SGHVS and CDR2 FQNEAQ. The CDR3 nucleotides are TGTGCCAGCAGCTTAGAGTCTGGGGGGATTAGCAATCAGCCCCAGCATTTT. It is translated as CASSLESGGISNQPQHF. Drawing the rest from reference TRBV7-8 and TRBJ1-5, the complete variable domain is GAGVSQSPRYKVAKRGQDVALRCDPISGHVSLFWYQQALGQGPEFLTYFQNEAQLDKSGLPSDRFFAERPEGSVSTLKIQRTQQEDSAVYLCASSLESGGISNQPQHFGDGTRLSIL.

CDR3 DNA: TGTGCCAGCAGCCACACGGGACGGCCGAATGAGCAGTTCTTC. Its translation: CASSHTGRPNEQFF. The rearrangement joins TRBV3-1 (or the pseudogene TRBV3-2) to TRBJ2-1; D is possibly TRBD1 or TRBD2 (5 bases each). The germline gives CDR1 LGHDT, CDR2 YNNKEL (reference sequence). Trimming removed 3 bases from V and 7 bases from J, with 13 bases in between. This CDR3 is 14 amino acids long.

The gene calls are TRBV7-3 and TRBJ1-1, with 7 bases identical to TRBD1. Unmatched junction bases numbered 10, after V lost 4 bases and J lost 2 bases. The CDR3 extends over 16 amino acids. Germline V gene data show CDR1 as SGHTA and CDR2 as FQGTGA. CDR3 nucleotides: TGTGCCAGCAGCTCCGCCGGGACAGCAATCAACACTGAAGCTTTCTTT. Amino acid sequence: CASSSAGTAINTEAFF.

This rearrangement joins TRBV7-9 to TRBJ1-2; 12 nucleotides agree with TRBD1. Trimming removed 7 bases from V and 7 bases from J; junction bases left unmatched: 13. Germline V gives CDR1 SEHNR, CDR2 FQNEAQ (reference sequence). This CDR3 has 16 residues. The CDR3 DNA sequence: TGTGCCAGCATCCAGGGACAGGGGGCAATCTCGGCTGGCTACACCTTC. This translates into CASIQGQGAISAGYTF. Looking up the rest from reference TRBV7-9 and TRBJ1-2 gives the full variable domain: DTGVSQNPRHKITKRGQNVTFRCDPISEHNRLYWYRQTLGQGPEFLTYFQNEAQLEKSRLLSDRFSAERPKGSFSTLEIQRTEQGDSAMYLCASIQGQGAISAGYTFGSGTRLTVV.

A few counts support this clone. The genes are TRBV15 and TRBJ2-1, with TRBD2 as a possible D gene (5 bases). Germline V gene lookup returns CDR1 LNHNV and CDR2 YYDKDF (reference sequence). The CDR3 runs 17 residues. Trimming cost V 0 bases and J 4 bases, with 16 bases left between them. CDR3 protein: CATSRDGTGMGYNEQFF. CDR3 in DNA: TGTGCCACCAGCAGAGATGGCACGGGGATGGGTTACAATGAGCAGTTCTTC.

The chain employs TRBV5-1 and TRBJ1-4; 7 positions agree with TRBD1. V lost 5 bases and J lost 2; bases outside the gene matches: 3. CDR1 is SGHRS and CDR2 is YFSETQ in the germline V gene. CDR3 length equals 14 residues. The CDR3 is CASRRGQTNEKLFF. The CDR3 DNA reads as TGCGCCAGCAGGAGGGGACAGACTAATGAAAAACTGTTTTTT.

V usage is TRBV19 and J usage is TRBJ2-7; 10 bases agree with TRBD1. Germline V gives CDR1 LNHDA, CDR2 SQIVND (reference sequence). CDR3 size: 15 residues. J was trimmed by 6 bases and V by 6 bases; bases with no gene match: 11. The CDR3 protein is CASRDRGRIQSEQYF. CDR3 sequence (DNA): TGTGCCAGTAGAGACAGGGGGCGCATACAGTCCGAGCAGTACTTC.

This clone appeared once. The V call is TRBV11-2, the J call TRBJ1-1; 7 nucleotides match TRBD1. CDR1 SGHAT and CDR2 FQNNGV come from the germline V gene. Trimming cost V 1 base and J 6 bases; bases outside gene matches: 5. The CDR3 covers 14 residues. CDR3 DNA sequence: TGTGCCAGCAGCTTAGTACAGGGGTTGCCTGAAGCTTTCTTT. This codes for CASSLVQGLPEAFF.

The CDR3 sequence: CASSLPGLAGGNNEQFF. In DNA, the CDR3 is TGTGCCAGCAGTCTTCCGGGACTAGCGGGAGGGAACAATGAGCAGTTCTTC. This chain links TRBV7-9 with TRBJ2-1, with TRBD2 identical over 16 bases. With 6 bases clipped from V and 5 bases from J, the junction kept 7 bases outside the gene matches. Per the germline V gene, CDR1 is SEHNR and CDR2 is FQNEAQ (reference sequence). The CDR3 contains 17 residues.

This rearrangement joins TRBV15 to TRBJ2-1; 11 bases fit TRBD2. The CDR3 sequence is 15 residues long. The V gene end was trimmed by 1 base and the J gene end by 6 bases; junction bases not matched to a gene: 2. CDR1 is LNHNV and CDR2 is YYDKDF in the germline V gene (reference sequence). CDR3: CATSRGGTSGNEQFF. In nucleotides, the CDR3 is TGTGCCACCAGCAGAGGGGGGACTAGCGGCAATGAGCAGTTCTTC.

The chain uses TRBV5-5 and TRBJ2-7; 9 nucleotides line up with TRBD2. The CDR3 extends over 16 amino acids. CDR1 is SGHKS and CDR2 is YYEKEE in the germline V gene (reference sequence). Losses at the gene ends were 0 bases for V and 0 bases for J; bases not matched to a gene: 4. The DNA of the CDR3 is TGTGCCAGCAGCTTGGGCGGGAGGGGTTCCTCCTACGAGCAGTACTTC. Amino acid sequence: CASSLGGRGSSYEQYF.